This passage covers 18 T cell receptor beta chains from one sample sequenced in a study of blood T cell repertoires in COVID-19. Sequencing used immunoSEQ multiplex PCR; TCRdb keeps in-frame clones, though not all of them. The sample contains roughly 150,000 clones, around 83% of which appear only once. Sequences were obtained from peripheral blood. All receptors derive from a woman between 50 and 59 years old with acute or convalescent COVID-19.

V and J are TRBV2 and TRBJ1-6; D perhaps matches TRBD1 (6 bases). This CDR3 has 14 residues. V lost 5 bases and J lost 8, with 13 bases in between. Germline lookup yields CDR1 SNHLY and CDR2 FYNNEI. CDR3 protein: CASSRDRPHSPLHF. DNA of the CDR3: TGTGCCAGCAGTAGAGACAGGCCTCATTCACCCCTCCACTTT.

The V gene is TRBV6-5, the J gene TRBJ1-2; D call uncertain. V gave up 6 bases and J gave up 4 bases, with 18 bases separating them. The CDR3 loop spans 15 amino acids. CDR1 is MNHEY, CDR2 SVGAGI, per germline. The CDR3 here is CASRLRPRPPYGYTF. CDR3 DNA sequence: TGTGCCAGCAGGTTACGACCCAGGCCACCCTATGGCTACACCTTC.

The CDR3 nucleotides are TGTGCCAGCACCCTGCGGAGGAACACTGAAGCTTTCTTT. It is translated as CASTLRRNTEAFF. The rearrangement uses TRBV7-2 and TRBJ1-1, with D unresolved. Per the germline V gene, CDR1 is SGHTA and CDR2 is FQGNSA. The CDR3 has 13 residues. With 7 bases removed from V and 1 base from J, the gap between germline ends came to 10 bases.

The chain carries TRBV6-1 and TRBJ2-6; no clear D gene. Germline CDR1 MNHNS, CDR2 SASEGT. The CDR3 is 17 amino acids. Trimming removed 4 bases at V and 0 bases at J, with 13 bases between. CDR3 DNA: TGTGCCAGCAGTGGACTCATCCTGGGCTCTGGGGCCAACGTCCTGACTTTC. Its protein product is CASSGLILGSGANVLTF.

The chain couples TRBV3-1 (or the pseudogene TRBV3-2) to TRBJ2-5, with 10 bases lining up with TRBD2. Germline V lookup: CDR1 LGHDT, CDR2 YNNKEL (reference sequence). V was pared by 5 bases and J by 1 base, with 4 bases of the junction left unmatched. This CDR3 contains 15 residues. CDR3 residues: CASSRTSGIQETQYF. The CDR3 DNA follows: TGTGCCAGCAGCAGGACTAGCGGAATCCAAGAGACCCAGTACTTC.

This chain connects TRBV7-3 to TRBJ2-1, with 9 bases lining up with TRBD2. This CDR3 spans 15 amino acids. The V gene end was trimmed by 4 bases and the J gene end by 2 bases; junction bases not matched to a gene: 3. Germline V gene data show CDR1 as SGHTA and CDR2 as FQGTGA. The CDR3 DNA follows: TGTGCCAGCAGCTCCCTAGCGGGGACCTACAATGAGCAGTTCTTC. Protein: CASSSLAGTYNEQFF. The full variable domain, in which reference TRBV7-3 and TRBJ2-1 provide the parts outside the CDR3, is GAGVSQTPSNKVTEKGKYVELRCDPISGHTALYWYRQSLGQGPEFLIYFQGTGAADDSGLPNDRFFAVRPEGSVSTLKIQRTERGDSAVYLCASSSLAGTYNEQFFGPGTRLTVL.

This clone was observed a handful of times. Written as DNA, the CDR3 is TGCGCCAGCAGCCAGTCCAGACAGCAAAATCAGCCCCAGCATTTT. Amino acids: CASSQSRQQNQPQHF. J is TRBJ1-5 and V is TRBV4-3; D might be TRBD1 (5 bases). V lost 3 bases and J 4 bases, leaving 13 bases between the germline ends. CDR1 LGHNA and CDR2 YSLEER come from the germline V gene. CDR3 length: 15 residues.

The rearrangement uses TRBV5-1 and TRBJ2-6; a possible D gene is TRBD1 (6 bases). The CDR3 loop spans 16 amino acids. The germline gives CDR1 SGHRS, CDR2 YFSETQ. The V end lost 0 bases, the J end lost 0 bases, and 7 bases lay between the germline ends. The CDR3 spells CASSLGQASGANVLTF. DNA of the CDR3: TGCGCCAGCAGCTTGGGACAGGCCTCTGGGGCCAACGTCCTGACTTTC.

This chain links TRBV12-3 or TRBV12-4 with TRBJ2-2; D gene ambiguous. The V end lost 5 bases, the J end lost 8 bases, and 6 bases lay between the germline ends. The CDR3 is 11 amino acids. The DNA for the CDR3 is TGTGCCAGCAGTCCGTTTGGGGAGCTGTTTTTT. Protein: CASSPFGELFF.

This chain joins TRBV18 and TRBJ2-1; TRBD2 matches 11 bases. The ends lost 0 bases at V and 5 bases at J; junction bases unmatched: 3. Germline V gives CDR1 KGHSH, CDR2 LQKENI. The CDR3 consists of 16 residues. CDR3 sequence: CASSPPGLAVNNEQFF. CDR3 nucleotides: TGTGCCAGCTCACCACCGGGACTAGCGGTAAACAATGAGCAGTTCTTC.

The rearrangement uses TRBV24-1 and TRBJ2-1; 7 bases are shared with TRBD1. The CDR3 length is 15 residues. With V trimmed by 4 bases and J by 10 bases, 12 bases remained unmatched. Germline V lookup: CDR1 KGHDR, CDR2 SFDVKD. CDR3 region: CATSEGQGVLGEQFF. In DNA, the CDR3 is TGTGCCACCAGTGAAGGTCAGGGGGTTTTGGGGGAGCAGTTCTTC.

The chain carries TRBV7-2 and TRBJ2-3, with D possibly being TRBD2 (6 bases). Germline assignment: CDR1 SGHTA and CDR2 FQGNSA. V gave up 5 bases and J gave up 4 bases, with 10 bases separating them. The CDR3 is 13 residues long. The CDR3 DNA reads TGTGCCAGCAGCCCCGGGACTTCAGATACGCAGTATTTT. Translating it yields CASSPGTSDTQYF.

J is TRBJ2-7 and V is TRBV3-1 (or the pseudogene TRBV3-2), with TRBD2 matching over 9 bases. V dropped 2 bases and J dropped 2; count of bases not matched to a gene: 4. The CDR3 length is 15 residues. The germline V gene encodes CDR1 LGHDT and CDR2 YNNKEL (reference sequence). The CDR3 spells CASSQRASGAYEQYF. The DNA of the CDR3 is TGTGCCAGCAGCCAAAGGGCTAGCGGGGCCTACGAGCAGTACTTC.

The chain uses TRBV12-5 and TRBJ2-1, with D perhaps matching TRBD2 (5 bases). In germline, CDR1 is LGHNT, CDR2 FRNRAP. V was pared by 2 bases and J by 4 bases, with 6 bases between. The CDR3 length is 13 residues. The CDR3 region has the DNA TGTGCTAGTGGTTTGACGGGGTACAATGAGCAGTTCTTC. Residues: CASGLTGYNEQFF.

This sequence joins TRBV6-2 or TRBV6-3 and TRBJ2-1; 15 nucleotides match TRBD2. This CDR3 has 19 amino acids. Germline CDR1 is MNHEY and CDR2 is SVGEGT. The ends lost 4 bases at V and 5 bases at J; junction bases unmatched: 12. The CDR3 bases are TGTGCCAGCAGTTTCACCGGGACTAGCGGGGGGTTGGTGGACAATGAGCAGTTCTTC. Its translation is CASSFTGTSGGLVDNEQFF.

This chain links TRBV6-2 or TRBV6-3 with TRBJ2-3, with 14 bases identical to TRBD2. V trimming: 6 bases; J trimming: 0 bases; junction bases outside the gene matches: 23. Germline V gives CDR1 MNHEY, CDR2 SVGEGT. This CDR3 spans 23 amino acids. The CDR3 DNA reads as TGTGCCAGCAGCCCGGCTGGGGAAGGGGGACTAGCGGGAGCTTACTCTAGCACAGATACGCAGTATTTT. This sequence encodes CASSPAGEGGLAGAYSSTDTQYF.

The genes are TRBV6-6 and TRBJ2-7; D is possibly TRBD1 (6 bases). In germline, CDR1 is MNHNY, CDR2 SVGAGI (reference sequence). The V and J ends lost 5 bases and 3 bases respectively, with 17 bases between them. The CDR3 contains 15 residues. DNA of the CDR3: TGTGCCAGCAGTCTTGATGGTCAGGGGAGCTACGAGCAGTACTTC. It yields the protein CASSLDGQGSYEQYF.

V usage is TRBV28 and J usage is TRBJ1-1, with no clear D. In germline, CDR1 is MDHEN, CDR2 SYDVKM. This CDR3 is 12 amino acids long. Trimming took off 5 bases at V and 2 bases at J, with 6 bases between the two ends. This CDR3 is CASSLINTEAFF. DNA for the CDR3: TGTGCCAGCAGTCTTATAAACACTGAAGCTTTCTTT.